This record concerns one TCR beta chain sequence. The data originate from a study of blood T cell repertoires in COVID-19. Study as a whole: The United States, Italy and Spain supplied acute and convalescent COVID-19 samples. The analysed material was cDNA or gDNA that came from T cells, B-cell-depleted T cells, or PBMCs.

The CDR3 totals 13 residues. Germline CDR1 and CDR2: LGHNT and FRNRAP. Trimming took 6 bases from V and 1 from J, leaving 8 bases between them. Source study methods: Scientists estimated how many nucleated cells there were by amplifying reference gene primers. Here immunoSEQ multiplex PCR was the method, and the copy in TCRdb shows in-frame clones only, minus some. The DNA gave D and trimming, while V, J and clone size come from that table. The data show a few hundred thousand clones, roughly 89% seen once. The TCR sequence derives from a woman aged 60-75 years with COVID-19, enrolled during active disease. The rearrangement uses TRBV12-5 and TRBJ2-3; unclear D gene. Sequences were obtained from peripheral blood. CDR3 sequence: CASGGTGTDTQYF. The CDR3 coding sequence is TGTGCTAGTGGCGGTACAGGCACAGATACGCAGTATTTT. The whole variable domain, remainder taken from reference TRBV12-5 and TRBJ2-3, is DARVTQTPRHKVTEMGQEVTMRCQPILGHNTVFWYRQTMMQGLELLAYFRNRAPLDDSGMPKDRFSAEMPDATLATLKIQPSEPRDSAVYFCASGGTGTDTQYFGPGTRLTVL.